The text below deals with one TCR beta chain. The data are from a study of blood T cell repertoires in COVID-19. Per the original methods: Amplifying reference gene primers gave estimates of nucleated cell counts. Using immunoSEQ multiplex PCR, the repertoire was profiled, and TCRdb retains in-frame clones only, with some absent. V, J and clone size derive from that table, while D and trimming were established from the DNA sequence. The sample shows 120,000 or so clones, roughly 79% of them seen only once. Germline lookup yields CDR1 SQVTM and CDR2 ANQGSEA. Trimming cost V 2 bases and J 3 bases; bases outside gene matches: 13. CDR3 length equals 16 residues.

This TCR derives from a human donor in a cohort sampled during active COVID-19. The V gene is TRBV29-1, the J gene TRBJ2-7, with 7 nucleotides matching TRBD2. Sequenced material: peripheral blood. CDR3 amino acids: CSVERGLRELCYEQYF. CDR3 nucleotide sequence: TGCAGCGTTGAAAGAGGCTTGCGGGAGCTTTGCTACGAGCAGTACTTC.